The present entry profiles one T cell receptor (beta chain) with its context. TCRdb independently ran MiXCR on the reads; one entry per CDR3 protein. This sample has about 230,000 distinct CDR3 sequences, with 6.5% found just once. This entry comes from a study of T cell repertoires in cytomegalovirus infection. Trimming shortened V by 7 bases and J by 6 bases, and 9 bases separated the two germline ends. This CDR3 has 10 amino acids. Per the germline V gene, CDR1 is SQVTM and CDR2 is ANQGSEA. The source of this sequence is a human donor in good health (CMV status not recorded). Some clones in this sample may be carry-over from other donors' samples. V gene TRBV29-1 combines with J gene TRBJ1-1; D is unclear. Sequencing used PBMCs. In DNA, the CDR3 is TGCAGCGCCGTAAAGGCTGAAGCTTTCTTT. Translation: CSAVKAEAFF.